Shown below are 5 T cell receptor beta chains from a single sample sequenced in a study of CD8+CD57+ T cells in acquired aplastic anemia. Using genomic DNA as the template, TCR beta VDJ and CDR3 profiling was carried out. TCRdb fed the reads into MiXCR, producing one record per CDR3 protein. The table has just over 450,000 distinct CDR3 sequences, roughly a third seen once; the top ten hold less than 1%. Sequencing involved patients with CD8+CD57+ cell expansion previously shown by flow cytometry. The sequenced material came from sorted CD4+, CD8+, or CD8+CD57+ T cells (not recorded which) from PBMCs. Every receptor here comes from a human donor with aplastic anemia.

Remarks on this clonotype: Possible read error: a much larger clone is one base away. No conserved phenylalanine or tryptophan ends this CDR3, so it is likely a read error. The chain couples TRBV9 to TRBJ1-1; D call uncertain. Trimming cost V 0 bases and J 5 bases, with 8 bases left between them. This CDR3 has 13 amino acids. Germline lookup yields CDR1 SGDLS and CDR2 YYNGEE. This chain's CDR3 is CASSVAKGTEAFV. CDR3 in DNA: TGTGCCAGCAGCGTAGCTAAAGGGACTGAAGCTTTCGTT.

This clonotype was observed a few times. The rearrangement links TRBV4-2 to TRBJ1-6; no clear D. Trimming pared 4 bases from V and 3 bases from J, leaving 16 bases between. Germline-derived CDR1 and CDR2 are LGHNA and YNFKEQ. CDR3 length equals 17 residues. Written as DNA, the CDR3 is TGTGCCAGCAGCCTCTCAGCAGCAACGAACTATAATTCACCCCTCCACTTT. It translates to CASSLSAATNYNSPLHF.

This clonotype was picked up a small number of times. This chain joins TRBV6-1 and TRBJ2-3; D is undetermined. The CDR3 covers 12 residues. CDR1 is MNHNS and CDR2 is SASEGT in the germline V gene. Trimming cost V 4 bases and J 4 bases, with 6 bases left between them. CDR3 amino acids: CASSVIADTQYF. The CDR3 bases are TGTGCCAGCAGTGTTATCGCAGATACGCAGTATTTT.

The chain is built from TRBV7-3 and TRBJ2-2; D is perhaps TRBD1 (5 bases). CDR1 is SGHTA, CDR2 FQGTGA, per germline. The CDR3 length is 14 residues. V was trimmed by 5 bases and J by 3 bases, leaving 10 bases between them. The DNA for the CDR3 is TGTGCCAGCAGCCATGACAGCTACACCGGGGAGCTGTTTTTT. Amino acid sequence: CASSHDSYTGELFF. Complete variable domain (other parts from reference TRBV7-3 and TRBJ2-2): GAGVSQTPSNKVTEKGKYVELRCDPISGHTALYWYRQSLGQGPEFLIYFQGTGAADDSGLPNDRFFAVRPEGSVSTLKIQRTERGDSAVYLCASSHDSYTGELFFGEGSRLTVL.

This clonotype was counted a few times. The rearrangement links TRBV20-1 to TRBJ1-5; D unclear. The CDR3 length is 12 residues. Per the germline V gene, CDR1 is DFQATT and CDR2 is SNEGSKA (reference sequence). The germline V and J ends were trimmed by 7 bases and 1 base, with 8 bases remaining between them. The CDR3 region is CSVPGSNQPQHF. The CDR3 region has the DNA TGCAGTGTTCCAGGAAGCAATCAGCCCCAGCATTTT.